These 3 T cell receptor beta chains were sequenced from one sample in a study of human T cells and chemical hapten exposure (dated by TCRdb to the early 2020s). What this sample's time point label stands for: patch test 1, 2 weeks after DPC sensitization. Interpreted using the paper, the treatment or condition label stands for: therapeutic diphenylcyclopropenone sensitization with weekly scalp DPC. The library was generated by RACE. Sequenced using a NextSeq 500. TCRdb itself trimmed the public reads at Q25 with fastp, ran MiXCR and retained productive beta chains. Rows with a matching CDR3 protein are joined into one entry that keeps the most common DNA and genes. The sample includes about 360,000 distinct CDR3 sequences, with 4% to 5.5% observed a single time. Together, the top ten hold over 2% of the sample. The sample in question was whole blood, obtained in connection with sensitization to the hapten diphenylcyclopropenone (DPC). All receptors come from a woman aged 45-59 years with alopecia areata. Some clones in this sample may be carry-over from other donors' samples.

In regard to this clonotype: The junction departs from the called germline gene at one end, perhaps through a read error. V usage is TRBV29-1 and J usage is TRBJ2-1; TRBD2 agrees at 13 bases. The CDR3 is made up of 13 amino acids. Germline CDR1 is SQVTM and CDR2 is ANQGSEA. CDR3 DNA sequence: TGCAGCGTTAGGACTAGCGGGGGCTTTGAGGAGTTCTTC. As protein: CSVRTSGGFEEFF.

This clonotype has ten or more counts. The V call is TRBV30, the J call TRBJ2-5; D is unclear. Trimming removed 0 bases at V and 1 base at J, with 15 bases between. The CDR3 extends over 16 amino acids. Germline V CDR1 and CDR2: GTSNPN, SVGIG (reference sequence). The CDR3 DNA sequence: TGTGCCTGGAGTGTACTCCTGACTGGCCCCCAAGAGACCCAGTACTTC. This translates into CAWSVLLTGPQETQYF.

This clonotype was observed at least ten times. The rearrangement links TRBV7-9 to TRBJ2-7; a weak D match, TRBD2 (7 bases). Trimming cost V 4 bases and J 0 bases, with 16 bases left between them. There are 16 residues in the CDR3. Germline CDR1 SEHNR, CDR2 FQNEAQ (reference sequence). The CDR3 spells CASSSPAGASSYEQYF. The CDR3 DNA sequence: TGTGCCAGCAGCTCGCCCGCGGGGGCCAGCTCCTACGAGCAGTACTTC.